One and the same sample provided the 10 T cell receptor beta chains below, sequenced in a study of shared clonotypes between healthy human individuals. Method: immunoSEQ multiplex PCR; TCRdb's copy keeps in-frame clones and lacks some. This table has millions of clones, more than 90% appearing once. Specimen: naive CD4+ T cells sorted from blood. Subset described: CD45RA+ positively selected. These receptors were taken from a young man in good health.

This chain joins TRBV5-1 and TRBJ2-1; D is ambiguous. The length of the CDR3 is 13 residues. Germline CDR1 is SGHRS and CDR2 is YFSETQ. Deletions cut 0 bases from V and 10 bases from J, with 11 bases between. Here the CDR3 reads CASSLAGVEEQFF. CDR3 coding DNA: TGCGCCAGCAGCTTGGCGGGCGTGGAGGAGCAGTTCTTC. The full variable domain, completed using reference TRBV5-1 and TRBJ2-1, is KAGVTQTPRYLIKTRGQQVTLSCSPISGHRSVSWYQQTPGQGLQFLFEYFSETQRNKGNFPGRFSGRQFSNSRSEMNVSTLELGDSALYLCASSLAGVEEQFFGPGTRLTVL.

The chain couples TRBV7-9 to TRBJ2-2; possible D gene TRBD2, 7 bases. The V end lost 5 bases, the J end lost 8 bases, and 18 bases lay between the germline ends. Germline values: CDR1 SEHNR, CDR2 FQNEAQ (reference sequence). This CDR3 has 15 residues. The CDR3, as DNA: TGTGCCAGCAGCCTGGCGGGGGCTGCGTGGGGGGAGCTGTTTTTT. This gives the protein CASSLAGAAWGELFF.

This rearrangement joins TRBV5-4 to TRBJ1-6; TRBD1 agrees at 7 bases. This CDR3 is 15 amino acids long. CDR1 is SGHNT, CDR2 YYREEE, per germline (reference sequence). V lost 4 bases and J lost 9; bases outside the gene matches: 10. This CDR3 is CASSQKGQSISPLHF. The CDR3 coding sequence is TGTGCCAGCAGCCAAAAGGGACAGTCCATTTCACCCCTCCACTTT.

The chain recombines TRBV5-6 with TRBJ1-3, with unresolved D. Trimming stripped 2 bases from V and 3 bases from J, with 18 bases between. Germline CDR1 reads SGHDT; CDR2 reads YYEEEE. This CDR3 contains 17 residues. The CDR3 nucleotides are TGTGCCAGCAGCTTCATCAGAGCAGAAACTCATGGAAACACCATATATTTT. It translates to CASSFIRAETHGNTIYF.

V is TRBV5-4 and J is TRBJ2-1, with a weak D call TRBD2 (7 bases). V lost 3 bases, J lost 2 bases, and 12 bases lay in between. CDR1 and CDR2 from the germline V gene are SGHNT and YYREEE (reference sequence). The CDR3 covers 15 residues. The CDR3 DNA sequence: TGTGCCAGCAGCTCTAGCGGACAGACCTACAATGAGCAGTTCTTC. Translating it yields CASSSSGQTYNEQFF.

The V and J genes are TRBV18 and TRBJ1-2; D ambiguous. V dropped 3 bases and J dropped 8 bases, with 16 bases sitting between them. Per germline, CDR1 KGHSH and CDR2 LQKENI. This CDR3 has 14 amino acids. The CDR3, as DNA: TGTGCCAGCTCACCCGGGGTGCTAGATAACGGCTACACCTTC. This encodes CASSPGVLDNGYTF.

V usage is TRBV10-1 and J usage is TRBJ2-3; D perhaps matches TRBD1 (5 bases). This CDR3 region has 14 residues. Deletions cut 6 bases from V and 2 bases from J, with 12 bases between. Germline assignment: CDR1 WNHNN and CDR2 SYGVQD (reference sequence). This CDR3 reads CASSRVGATDTQYF. The CDR3 bases are TGCGCCAGCAGCAGGGTTGGGGCCACAGATACGCAGTATTTT.

The chain employs TRBV2 and TRBJ2-1; possible D gene TRBD2, 5 bases. Trimming took off 6 bases at V and 7 bases at J, with 10 bases between the two ends. In germline, CDR1 is SNHLY, CDR2 FYNNEI. This CDR3 contains 12 residues. The DNA of the CDR3 is TGTGCCAGCAGCGTATGGGAGAATGAGCAGTTCTTC. Translation gives CASSVWENEQFF.

The chain combines TRBV10-3 with TRBJ1-1; 8 positions agree with TRBD1. Germline loops: CDR1 ENHRY, CDR2 SYGVKD. CDR3 length: 14 residues. Trimming at V came to 6 bases and at J to 1 base, leaving 4 bases not matched to a gene. This CDR3 reads CAIRAGQGNTEAFF. In DNA form, the CDR3 reads TGTGCCATCAGGGCCGGACAGGGGAACACTGAAGCTTTCTTT.

This chain uses TRBV19 with TRBJ1-5; D unresolved. The V gene lost 5 bases and the J gene lost 3 bases, with 14 bases spanning the gap. Germline loops: CDR1 LNHDA, CDR2 SQIVND (reference sequence). The CDR3 has 15 amino acids. In DNA, the CDR3 is TGTGCCAGTAGTGAAGCGTCAATAGCCAATCAGCCCCAGCATTTT. Translated, it gives CASSEASIANQPQHF.